This TCR beta chain was found in a study of a mutant IDH1 vaccine in newly diagnosed glioma. Study-wide results and caveats: Pseudoprogression appeared independent of alterations in top peripheral clonotypes. There were vaccine-induced immune responses in approximately 95% of the patients.

Time point in this sample: week 47, end of study. The investigators gave 300 ug of mutant IDH1 20-mer peptide in each vaccine dose, together with topical imiquimod. The study gave patients eight vaccinations in weeks 1, 3, 5, 7, 11, 15, 19, 23. Turning to this clone: The antigen is unknown.

The CDR3 length is 16 residues. Per germline, CDR1 MGHRA and CDR2 YSYEKL. The V end was cut by 3 bases, the J end by 6 bases, with 19 bases between. Clones were sequenced by immunoSEQ multiplex PCR, and TCRdb holds only the in-frame ones, with some missing. The sample holds around 61,000 clones, roughly 75% seen once. The clonotype comes from a man aged 45-60 years with glioma. The V call is TRBV4-1, the J call TRBJ2-3; maybe TRBD2 (5 bases). The sequenced sample was PBMCs, obtained from a glioma patient whose treatment included an IDH1 peptide vaccine. Here the CDR3 DNA reads TGCGCCAGCAGCCAGGGGTCGCGGGCGGGTGGGGATACGCAGTATTTT. Translation gives CASSQGSRAGGDTQYF.